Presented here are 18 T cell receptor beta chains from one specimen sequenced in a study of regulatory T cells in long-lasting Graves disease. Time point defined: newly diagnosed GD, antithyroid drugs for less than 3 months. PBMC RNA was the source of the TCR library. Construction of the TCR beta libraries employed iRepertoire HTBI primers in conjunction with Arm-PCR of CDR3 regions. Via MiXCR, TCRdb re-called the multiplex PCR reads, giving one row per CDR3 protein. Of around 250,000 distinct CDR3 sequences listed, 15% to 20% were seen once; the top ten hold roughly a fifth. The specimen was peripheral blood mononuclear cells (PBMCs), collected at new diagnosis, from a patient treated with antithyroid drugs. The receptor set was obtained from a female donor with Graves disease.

The CDR3 bases are TGTGCCAGCAGTTTTAAGGGGGATGTTGTCACTGAAGCTTTCTTT. Amino acids: CASSFKGDVVTEAFF. The J gene is TRBJ1-1, the V gene TRBV27; D is perhaps TRBD1 (6 bases). V was shortened by 3 bases and J by 4 bases, with 15 bases between the two germline ends. The CDR3 loop spans 15 amino acids. The germline V gene has CDR1 MNHEY and CDR2 SMNVEV (reference sequence).

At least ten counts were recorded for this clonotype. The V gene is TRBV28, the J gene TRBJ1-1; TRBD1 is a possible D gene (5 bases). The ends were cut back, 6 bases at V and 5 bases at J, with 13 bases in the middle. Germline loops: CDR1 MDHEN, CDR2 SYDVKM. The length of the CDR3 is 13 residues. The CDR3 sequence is CASSTLQGTEAFF. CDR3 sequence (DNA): TGTGCCAGCAGCACCTTGCAGGGTACTGAAGCTTTCTTT.

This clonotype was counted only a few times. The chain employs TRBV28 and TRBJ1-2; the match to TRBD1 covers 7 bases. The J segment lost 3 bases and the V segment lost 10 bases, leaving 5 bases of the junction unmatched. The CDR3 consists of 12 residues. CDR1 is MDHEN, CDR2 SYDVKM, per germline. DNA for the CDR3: TGTGCCACCACAGGGACAGACTATGGCTACACCTTC. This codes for CATTGTDYGYTF.

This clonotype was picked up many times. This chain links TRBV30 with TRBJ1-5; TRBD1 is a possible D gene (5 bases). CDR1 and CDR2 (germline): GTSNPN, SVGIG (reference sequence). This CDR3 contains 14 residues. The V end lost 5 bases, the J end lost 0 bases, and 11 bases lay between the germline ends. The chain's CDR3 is CAWGQGISNQPQHF. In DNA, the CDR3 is TGTGCCTGGGGTCAGGGCATTAGCAATCAGCCCCAGCATTTT.

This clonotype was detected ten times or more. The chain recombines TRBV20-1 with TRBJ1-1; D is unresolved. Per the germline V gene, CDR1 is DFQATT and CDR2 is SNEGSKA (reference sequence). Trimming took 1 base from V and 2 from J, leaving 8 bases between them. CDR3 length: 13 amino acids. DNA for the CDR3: TGCAGTGCTAGAGGGGCGATTAACACTGAAGCTTTCTTT. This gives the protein CSARGAINTEAFF.

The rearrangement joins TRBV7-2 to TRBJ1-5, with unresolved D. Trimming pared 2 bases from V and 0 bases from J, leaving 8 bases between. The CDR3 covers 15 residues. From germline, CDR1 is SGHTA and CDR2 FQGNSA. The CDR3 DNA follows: TGTGCCAGCAGCTTAAGTGGGTATAGCAATCAGCCCCAGCATTTT. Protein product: CASSLSGYSNQPQHF.

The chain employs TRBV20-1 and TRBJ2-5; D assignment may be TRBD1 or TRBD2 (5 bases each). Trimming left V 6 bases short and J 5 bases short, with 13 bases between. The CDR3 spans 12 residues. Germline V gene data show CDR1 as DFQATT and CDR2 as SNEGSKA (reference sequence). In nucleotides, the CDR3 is TGCAGTGCCACGGGGCCCGGGGAGACCCAGTACTTC. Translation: CSATGPGETQYF.

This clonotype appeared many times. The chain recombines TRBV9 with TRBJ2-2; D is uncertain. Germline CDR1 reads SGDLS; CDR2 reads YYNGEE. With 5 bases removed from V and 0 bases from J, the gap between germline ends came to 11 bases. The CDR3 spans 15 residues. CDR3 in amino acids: CASRSNTSNTGELFF. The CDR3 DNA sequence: TGTGCCAGCAGGTCAAATACCTCGAACACCGGGGAGCTGTTTTTT.

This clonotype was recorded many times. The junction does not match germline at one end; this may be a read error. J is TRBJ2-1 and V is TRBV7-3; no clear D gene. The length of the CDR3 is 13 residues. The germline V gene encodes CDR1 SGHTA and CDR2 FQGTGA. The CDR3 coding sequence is TGTGCCAGCAGCTTAGGCCACTCCAATGAGCGGTTCTTC. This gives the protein CASSLGHSNERFF.

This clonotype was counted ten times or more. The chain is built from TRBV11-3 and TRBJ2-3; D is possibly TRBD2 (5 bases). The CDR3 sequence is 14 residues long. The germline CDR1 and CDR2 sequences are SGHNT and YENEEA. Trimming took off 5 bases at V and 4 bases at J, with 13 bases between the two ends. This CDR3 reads CASSLPGNADTQYF. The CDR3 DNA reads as TGTGCCAGCAGCCTTCCCGGGAATGCAGATACGCAGTATTTT.

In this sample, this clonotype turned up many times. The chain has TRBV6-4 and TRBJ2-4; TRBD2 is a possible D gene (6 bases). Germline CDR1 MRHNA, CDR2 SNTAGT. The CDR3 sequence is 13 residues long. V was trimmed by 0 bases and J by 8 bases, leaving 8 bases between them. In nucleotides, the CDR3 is TGTGCCAGCAGTGACTCGGGGGAGGACATTCAGTACTTC. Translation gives CASSDSGEDIQYF.

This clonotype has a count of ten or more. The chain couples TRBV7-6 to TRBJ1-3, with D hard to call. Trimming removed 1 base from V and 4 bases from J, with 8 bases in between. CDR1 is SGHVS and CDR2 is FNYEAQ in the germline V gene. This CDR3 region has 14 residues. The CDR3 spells CASSLGPTGNTIYF. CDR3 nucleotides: TGTGCCAGCAGCTTAGGACCTACAGGAAACACCATATATTTT.

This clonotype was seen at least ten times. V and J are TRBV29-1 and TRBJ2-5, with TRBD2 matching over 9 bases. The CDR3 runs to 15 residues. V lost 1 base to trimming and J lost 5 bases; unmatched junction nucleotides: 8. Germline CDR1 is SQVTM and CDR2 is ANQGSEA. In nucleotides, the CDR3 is TGCAGCGTTGAAGGGGGTAGCGGGAGTATGGAGACCCAGTACTTC. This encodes CSVEGGSGSMETQYF.

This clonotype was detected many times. CDR3 nucleotides: TGCGCCAGCAGCCAAGATCCTTTCGGGGGCTACGAGCAGTACTTC. As protein: CASSQDPFGGYEQYF. This sequence joins TRBV4-3 and TRBJ2-7; the D gene is possibly TRBD2 (6 bases). Germline assignment: CDR1 LGHNA and CDR2 YSLEER. The CDR3 covers 15 residues. V was cut by 0 bases and J by 3 bases, with 12 bases left in between.

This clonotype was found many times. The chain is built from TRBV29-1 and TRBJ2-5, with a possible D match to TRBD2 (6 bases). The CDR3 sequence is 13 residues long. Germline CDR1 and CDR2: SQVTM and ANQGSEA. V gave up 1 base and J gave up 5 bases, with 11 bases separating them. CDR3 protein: CSVEAAGGETQYF. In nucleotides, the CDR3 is TGCAGCGTTGAAGCCGCTGGGGGGGAGACCCAGTACTTC.

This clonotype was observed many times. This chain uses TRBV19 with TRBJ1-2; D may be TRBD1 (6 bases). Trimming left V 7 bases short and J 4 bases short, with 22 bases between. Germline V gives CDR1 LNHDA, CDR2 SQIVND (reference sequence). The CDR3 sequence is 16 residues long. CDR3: CASTTARTAHLYGYTF. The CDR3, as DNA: TGTGCCAGTACCACTGCGCGGACAGCCCATCTCTATGGCTACACCTTC.

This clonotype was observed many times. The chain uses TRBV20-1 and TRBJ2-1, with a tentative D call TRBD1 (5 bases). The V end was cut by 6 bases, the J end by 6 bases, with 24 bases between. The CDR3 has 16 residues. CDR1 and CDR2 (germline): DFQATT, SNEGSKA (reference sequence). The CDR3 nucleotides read TGCAGTGCCCCCGTAGGAGCAGGGTGGGTGGTCAATGAGCAGTTCTTC. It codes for CSAPVGAGWVVNEQFF.

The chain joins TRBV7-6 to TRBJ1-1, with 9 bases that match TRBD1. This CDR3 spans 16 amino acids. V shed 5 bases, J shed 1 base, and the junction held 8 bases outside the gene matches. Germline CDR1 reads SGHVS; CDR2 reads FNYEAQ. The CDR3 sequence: CASSPRTGEANTEAFF. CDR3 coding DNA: TGTGCCAGCAGCCCTCGGACAGGGGAGGCGAACACTGAAGCTTTCTTT. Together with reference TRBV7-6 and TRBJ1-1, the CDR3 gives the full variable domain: GAGVSQSPRYKVTKRGQDVALRCDPISGHVSLYWYRQALGQGPEFLTYFNYEAQQDKSGLPNDRFSAERPEGSISTLTIQRTEQRDSAMYRCASSPRTGEANTEAFFGQGTRLTVV.